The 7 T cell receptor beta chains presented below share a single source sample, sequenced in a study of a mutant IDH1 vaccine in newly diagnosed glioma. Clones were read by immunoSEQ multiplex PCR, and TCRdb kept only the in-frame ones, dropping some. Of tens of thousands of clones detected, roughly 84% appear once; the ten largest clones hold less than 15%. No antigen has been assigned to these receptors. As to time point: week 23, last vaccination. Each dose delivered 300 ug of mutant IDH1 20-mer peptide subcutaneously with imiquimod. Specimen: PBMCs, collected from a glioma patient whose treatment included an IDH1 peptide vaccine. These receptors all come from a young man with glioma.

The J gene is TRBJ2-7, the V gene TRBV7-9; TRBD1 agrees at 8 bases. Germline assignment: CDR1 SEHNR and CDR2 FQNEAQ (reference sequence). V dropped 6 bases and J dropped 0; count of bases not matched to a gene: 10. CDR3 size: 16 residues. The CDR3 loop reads CASRPSGTGVSYEQYF. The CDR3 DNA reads TGTGCCAGCAGGCCCTCTGGGACAGGAGTCTCCTACGAGCAGTACTTC.

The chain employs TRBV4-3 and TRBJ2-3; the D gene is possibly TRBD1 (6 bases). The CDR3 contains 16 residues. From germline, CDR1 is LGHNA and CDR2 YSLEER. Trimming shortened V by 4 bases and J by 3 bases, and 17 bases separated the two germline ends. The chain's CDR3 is CASSLERTAKTDTQYF. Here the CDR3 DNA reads TGCGCCAGCAGCCTCGAACGGACAGCCAAGACAGATACGCAGTATTTT.

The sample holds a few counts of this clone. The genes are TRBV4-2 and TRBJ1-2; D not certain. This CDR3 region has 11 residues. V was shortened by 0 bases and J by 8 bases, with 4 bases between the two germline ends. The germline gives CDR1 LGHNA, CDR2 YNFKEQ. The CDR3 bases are TGTGCCAGCAGCCAAGATTACGGCTACACCTTC. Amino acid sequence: CASSQDYGYTF.

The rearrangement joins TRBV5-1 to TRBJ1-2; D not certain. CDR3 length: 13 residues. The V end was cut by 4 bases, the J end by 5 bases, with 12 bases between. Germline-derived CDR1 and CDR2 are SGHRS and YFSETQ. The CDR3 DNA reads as TGCGCCAGCAGCGCGGGCCGCTTATATGGCTACACCTTC. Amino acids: CASSAGRLYGYTF.

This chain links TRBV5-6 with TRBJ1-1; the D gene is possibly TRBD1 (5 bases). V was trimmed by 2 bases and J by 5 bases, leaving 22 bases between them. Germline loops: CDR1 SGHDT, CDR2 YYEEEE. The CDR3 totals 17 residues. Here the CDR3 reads CASSFFGAVQETTEAFF. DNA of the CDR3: TGTGCCAGCAGCTTTTTCGGTGCGGTACAGGAAACTACTGAAGCTTTCTTT. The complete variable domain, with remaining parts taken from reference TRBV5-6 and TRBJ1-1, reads DAGVTQSPTHLIKTRGQQVTLRCSPKSGHDTVSWYQQALGQGPQFIFQYYEEEERQRGNFPDRFSGHQFPNYSSELNVNALLLGDSALYLCASSFFGAVQETTEAFFGQGTRLTVV.

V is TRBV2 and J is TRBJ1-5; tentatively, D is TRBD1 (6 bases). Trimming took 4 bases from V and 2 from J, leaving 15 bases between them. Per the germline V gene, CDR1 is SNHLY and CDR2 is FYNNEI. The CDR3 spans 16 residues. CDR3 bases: TGTGCCAGCAGTGCTTTGGTTGAGGGGGGCAATCAGCCCCAGCATTTT. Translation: CASSALVEGGNQPQHF. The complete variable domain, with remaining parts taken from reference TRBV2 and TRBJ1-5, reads EPEVTQTPSHQVTQMGQEVILRCVPISNHLYFYWYRQILGQKVEFLVSFYNNEISEKSEIFDDQFSVERPDGSNFTLKIRSTKLEDSAMYFCASSALVEGGNQPQHFGDGTRLSIL.

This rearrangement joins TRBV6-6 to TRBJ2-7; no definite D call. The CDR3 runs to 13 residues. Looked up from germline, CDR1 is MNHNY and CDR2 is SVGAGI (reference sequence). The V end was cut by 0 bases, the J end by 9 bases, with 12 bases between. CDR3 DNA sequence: TGTGCCAGCAGTTACTCCGGCCTGTTAGGGCAGTACTTC. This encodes CASSYSGLLGQYF.